This T cell receptor beta chain is from a study of T cell repertoires in cytomegalovirus infection. Turning to the study itself: Indicated by public TCR beta signatures were CMV infection and matching HLA type. The study's findings and limits: HLA-C-restricted TCR beta clonotypes specific for CMV led the ex vivo response.

TCRdb fed the reads into MiXCR, producing one record per CDR3 protein. The sample shows some 220,000 distinct CDR3 sequences, approximately 7% of them seen only once. V gave up 9 bases and J gave up 5 bases, with 32 bases separating them. Germline V gene data show CDR1 as MDHEN and CDR2 as SYDVKM. The CDR3 spans 19 residues. This clonotype appeared many times. As yet, its antigen is unknown. The sequenced material came from PBMCs. V usage is TRBV28 and J usage is TRBJ2-4; perhaps TRBD2 as D (5 bases). The sequence derives from a human donor in good health (CMV status not recorded). Some clones in this sample may be carry-over from other donors' samples. CDR3 sequence (DNA): TGTGCCAGTCACCGCTCCAGGCGCGATTCGGGATTAATAGAAAACATTCAGTACTTC. This gives the protein CASHRSRRDSGLIENIQYF.